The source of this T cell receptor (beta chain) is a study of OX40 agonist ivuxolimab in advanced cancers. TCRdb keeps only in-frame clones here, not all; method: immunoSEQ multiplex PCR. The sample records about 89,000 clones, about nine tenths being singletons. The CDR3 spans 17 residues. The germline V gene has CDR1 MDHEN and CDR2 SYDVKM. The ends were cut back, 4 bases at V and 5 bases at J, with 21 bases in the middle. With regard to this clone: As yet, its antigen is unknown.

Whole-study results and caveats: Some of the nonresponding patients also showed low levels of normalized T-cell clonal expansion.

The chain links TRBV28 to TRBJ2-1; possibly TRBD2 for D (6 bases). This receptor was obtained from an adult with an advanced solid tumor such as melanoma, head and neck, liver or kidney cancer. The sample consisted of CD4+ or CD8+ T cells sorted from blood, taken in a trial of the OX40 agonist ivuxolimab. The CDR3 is CASSSSKGGRGNNEQFF. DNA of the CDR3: TGTGCCAGCAGTTCTTCTAAGGGAGGTAGAGGCAACAATGAGCAGTTCTTC.